This T cell receptor beta chain was sequenced for a study of OX40 agonist ivuxolimab in advanced cancers. About the full investigation: Ivuxolimab was an agonistic, fully human IgG2 monoclonal antibody directed against OX40 (CD134), a costimulatory receptor. The purpose of peripheral TCRbeta sequencing was to test whether ivuxolimab changed TCR sequence diversity and led to clonal T-cell expansion. Prior anti-PD-1, anti-PD-L1 or anti-CTLA-4 therapy was permitted, and 40% of dose-escalation patients had received checkpoint inhibitors. Of the approximately 50 patients in dose escalation, 19 had hepatocellular carcinoma, around 15 had melanoma, 9 had renal cell carcinoma and 9 had head and neck cancer. A male proportion of almost 85% and a mean age of roughly 55 years, ranging from about 23 to 90, were recorded for the dose-escalation cohort. Three dose-escalation patients achieved partial responses, one with hepatocellular carcinoma and two with cutaneous melanoma. The paper reports the monotherapy dose-escalation portion (N of about 47 patients) of the phase I ivuxolimab trial. Intravenous ivuxolimab was administered to patients every 2 weeks at six dose levels: 0.01, 0.1, 0.3, 1.5, 3 and 10 mg/kg.

Genomic DNA was isolated from the sorted cells so that the TCRbeta CDR3 region could be sequenced. The immunoSEQ Assay was used to sequence the TCRbeta CDR3 regions. The clones in this table, taken by TCRdb from immuneACCESS, are in-frame only. Not every clone is retained; where verified, under half of the shortfall comes from an unresolved V gene, and the cause of the rest is unknown. The sample table records tens of thousands of clones; around nine tenths of these occur just once. The biggest ten clones account for about 0.3% of the sample. Patients with a history of autoimmune disease or receiving systemic immunosuppression were excluded from the trial. Peripheral blood for TCR sequencing was drawn from every dose cohort at baseline, at cycle 4 day 1 and at cycle 7 day 1. Samples were obtained from an open-label, multicenter, first-in-human phase I dose-escalation trial of ivuxolimab. Adults with locally advanced or metastatic melanoma, renal cell carcinoma, hepatocellular carcinoma or head and neck squamous cell carcinoma were enrolled in the trial. Before TCR sequencing, CD4+ T cells and CD8+ T cells from peripheral blood were sorted into separate populations.

Inclusive of the bounding cysteine and phenylalanine, the CDR3 is 14 residues long. Only CDR3 DNA remains: 42 bases, in frame from the first base. A single count supports this clone. Its antigen is currently not known. No base quality values were provided; no much bigger clone lies one nucleotide off. The paper's findings and limits, for the study overall: At doses from 0.1 to 3.0 mg/kg, clonal expansion was seen in both CD4+ and CD8+ blood T cells between baseline and week 6. After ivuxolimab, CD8+ T cells had more expanded clones than CD4+ T cells on average. Antigen specificity was not determined for the clonally expanded peripheral T cells. In the 0.1-3.0 mg/kg groups, partial responders were among the patients with the lowest normalized peripheral clonal expansion, particularly in CD8+ T cells. Low levels of normalized T-cell clonal expansion were also seen in some patients who did not respond.

Recombination joined TRBV21-1 with TRBJ1-2; TRBD1, as called in the table, went unchecked against the DNA. TRBV21-1 is designated a pseudogene. The source material was CD4+ or CD8+ T cells sorted from blood, sampled in a trial of the OX40 agonist ivuxolimab. This TCR came from an adult with an advanced solid tumor such as melanoma, head and neck, liver or kidney cancer. The nucleotide sequence reads as follows: TGTGCCAGCAGCAAAGGGGGCAGGGGCTATGGCTACACCTTC. Its translation reads: CASSKGGRGYGYTF.